The rows below give T cell receptor beta chains drawn from one sample of a study of CD8+ T cells in alopecia areata. Repertoires were generated with immunoSEQ multiplex PCR, while TCRdb's copy carries only in-frame clones and drops some. The sample holds some 180,000 clones, approximately 62% seen once. The input for sequencing was CD4+ T cells sorted from blood, taken at week 0. These TCRs come from a human donor with alopecia areata. The CDR3 runs from the conserved cysteine through the conserved F or W. Each record gives: CDR3 DNA, CDR3 protein, V gene, J gene, D gene, clone size. A D gene is named only where the DNA matches it firmly. Size is stated for part of the rows, as once, few or many counts, or as a class when the clone is expanded.

cdr3_nt: TGTGCCAGCAGTGAAGGGACGGGGGAGACCCAGTACTTC
cdr3_aa: CASSEGTGETQYF
v_call: TRBV2
j_call: TRBJ2-5
d_call: .
clone_size: .

cdr3_nt: TGCAGCGTTGAAGTCCAGCCTCGAGAGCCCCAGCATTTT
cdr3_aa: CSVEVQPREPQHF
v_call: TRBV29-1
j_call: TRBJ1-5
d_call: .
clone_size: .

cdr3_nt: TGCAGCGTATGGAACAGGGTGGTAAACACTGAAGCTTTCTTT
cdr3_aa: CSVWNRVVNTEAFF
v_call: TRBV29-1
j_call: TRBJ1-1
d_call: .
clone_size: once

cdr3_nt: TGCAGCGTTGAAGAACCGACTAGAGGAATAGCAGATACGCAGTATTTT
cdr3_aa: CSVEEPTRGIADTQYF
v_call: TRBV29-1
j_call: TRBJ2-3
d_call: .
clone_size: .

cdr3_nt: TGTGCCAGCCGAAGCACAGATACGCAGTATTTT
cdr3_aa: CASRSTDTQYF
v_call: TRBV2
j_call: TRBJ2-3
d_call: .
clone_size: .

cdr3_nt: TGTGCCTCCTTACATCTAGCGGGGGGGCGAGATACGCAGTATTTT
cdr3_aa: CASLHLAGGRDTQYF
v_call: TRBV30
j_call: TRBJ2-3
d_call: TRBD2
clone_size: .

cdr3_nt: TGTGCCATCAGTGAGTTTAGGGACAGCCAAGGCTACACCTTC
cdr3_aa: CAISEFRDSQGYTF
v_call: TRBV10-3
j_call: TRBJ1-2
d_call: TRBD1
clone_size: .

cdr3_nt: TGCGCCAGCAGTCTAGGGGGTACCAATCAGCCCCAGCATTTT
cdr3_aa: CASSLGGTNQPQHF
v_call: TRBV5-1
j_call: TRBJ1-5
d_call: .
clone_size: few

cdr3_nt: TGTGCCTGGAGTGTCCAGTACGAGCAGTACTTC
cdr3_aa: CAWSVQYEQYF
v_call: TRBV30
j_call: TRBJ2-7
d_call: .
clone_size: few

cdr3_nt: TGTGCCTGGAGTTCCCAGGCGAACACTGAAGCTTTCTTT
cdr3_aa: CAWSSQANTEAFF
v_call: TRBV30
j_call: TRBJ1-1
d_call: .
clone_size: .

cdr3_nt: TGCAGCGCGACAGGGGGGAGTCCTAACTATGGCTACACCTTC
cdr3_aa: CSATGGSPNYGYTF
v_call: TRBV29-1
j_call: TRBJ1-2
d_call: TRBD1
clone_size: .

cdr3_nt: TGTGCCAGCAGTTACTCGGCTAGCGGTTACACAGATACGCAGTATTTT
cdr3_aa: CASSYSASGYTDTQYF
v_call: TRBV6-5
j_call: TRBJ2-3
d_call: TRBD2
clone_size: .

cdr3_nt: TGTGCCATCAGTGAGGGGACAGGGGAAGAGACCCAGTACTTC
cdr3_aa: CAISEGTGEETQYF
v_call: TRBV10-3
j_call: TRBJ2-5
d_call: TRBD1
clone_size: .

cdr3_nt: TGTGCCAGCAGCATCAGGGGGGTGGGCACAGATACGCAGTATTTT
cdr3_aa: CASSIRGVGTDTQYF
v_call: TRBV11-2
j_call: TRBJ2-3
d_call: .
clone_size: once

cdr3_nt: TGTGCCAGCAGACGACAGGCGAACACTGAAGCTTTCTTT
cdr3_aa: CASRRQANTEAFF
v_call: TRBV7-9
j_call: TRBJ1-1
d_call: .
clone_size: .

cdr3_nt: TGTGCCTGGAGTGGGGGCGGAGGCTACACCTTC
cdr3_aa: CAWSGGGGYTF
v_call: TRBV30
j_call: TRBJ1-2
d_call: .
clone_size: few